This passage covers 21 T cell receptor beta chains from one sample sequenced in a study of early T cells in non-severe SARS-CoV-2 infection (dated by TCRdb to the early 2020s). Libraries were prepared through 5' RACE. Instrument used: NextSeq 500. The raw public data were reprocessed by TCRdb itself: fastp quality trimming at Q25, MiXCR clonotype calling, in-frame beta chains only. Each record represents a unique CDR3 protein, reported with the most common genes and DNA among its rows. Within this sample are tens of thousands of distinct CDR3 sequences, with roughly 12% of them counted one time only. The top ten constitute approximately 5% of the sample. Input material: whole blood. These receptors were taken from an adult who was a healthcare worker with PCR-confirmed SARS-CoV-2 infection or an uninfected control (not recorded which).

This clonotype was picked up a small number of times. This sequence joins TRBV12-3 or TRBV12-4 and TRBJ1-2; perhaps TRBD1 as D (6 bases). The CDR3 extends over 14 amino acids. Trimming took 8 bases from V and 6 from J, leaving 19 bases between them. The CDR3 loop reads CASVARGRSNGYTF. CDR3 coding DNA: TGTGCCAGCGTTGCCCGGGGGCGGTCGAATGGCTACACCTTC.

The table lists this clonotype with a few counts. The chain uses TRBV19 and TRBJ2-3; the D is unclear. The CDR3 runs to 12 residues. Germline assignment: CDR1 LNHDA and CDR2 SQIVND (reference sequence). Trimming shortened V by 5 bases and J by 6 bases, and 9 bases separated the two germline ends. The CDR3 sequence: CASSSAGDTQYF. CDR3 sequence (DNA): TGTGCCAGTAGTTCAGCTGGGGATACGCAGTATTTT.

The CDR3 region has the DNA TGTGCCAGCAGCCTGATGGACTATGGCTACACCTTC. Its translation: CASSLMDYGYTF. The chain combines TRBV3-1 with TRBJ1-2, with D uncertain. The V end was cut by 4 bases, the J end by 3 bases, with 6 bases between. This CDR3 is 12 amino acids long. Germline CDR1 reads LGHDT; CDR2 reads YNNKEL (reference sequence).

This clonotype was counted a few times. The J gene is TRBJ1-6, the V gene TRBV5-1; D gene ambiguous. V lost 5 bases, J lost 4 bases, and 10 bases lay in between. Germline assignment: CDR1 SGHRS and CDR2 YFSETQ. This CDR3 has 14 amino acids. CDR3 bases: TGCGCCAGCAGTTACGACCCGTATAATTCACCCCTCCACTTT. It specifies CASSYDPYNSPLHF.

The chain couples TRBV20-1 to TRBJ2-1, with TRBD2 identical over 10 bases. V lost 3 bases to trimming and J lost 0 bases; unmatched junction nucleotides: 2. This CDR3 spans 15 amino acids. Germline V CDR1 and CDR2: DFQATT, SNEGSKA (reference sequence). This CDR3 reads CSARASGGSYNEQFF. CDR3 nucleotide sequence: TGCAGTGCTAGGGCTAGCGGGGGCTCCTACAATGAGCAGTTCTTC.

This clonotype came up a few times. V usage is TRBV12-3 or TRBV12-4 and J usage is TRBJ2-7; D remains ambiguous. V lost 6 bases and J 5 bases, leaving 20 bases between the germline ends. The CDR3 sequence is 15 residues long. In nucleotides, the CDR3 is TGTGCCAGCAGCGGTGACATATCCCCTCTGAACGAGCAGTACTTC. As protein: CASSGDISPLNEQYF.

At least ten counts were recorded for this clonotype. The chain carries TRBV6-1 and TRBJ2-6, with D possibly being TRBD2 (7 bases). V was pared by 1 base and J by 2 bases, with 9 bases between. Germline values: CDR1 MNHNS, CDR2 SASEGT. The CDR3 has 16 residues. The CDR3 DNA sequence: TGTGCCAGCAGTGAAGGCGGGGGCCCTGGGGCCAACGTCCTGACTTTC. Residues: CASSEGGGPGANVLTF.

The chain recombines TRBV19 with TRBJ2-2, with 8 nucleotides matching TRBD1. This CDR3 spans 16 amino acids. Germline-derived CDR1 and CDR2 are LNHDA and SQIVND (reference sequence). After removal of 3 bases from V and 5 bases from J, the junction contained 8 bases not matched to a gene. The CDR3 protein is CASSMSSTGVTGELFF. Here the CDR3 DNA reads TGTGCCAGTAGTATGTCCTCGACAGGGGTAACCGGGGAGCTGTTTTTT.

In this sample, this clonotype turned up a few times. The chain carries TRBV20-1 and TRBJ2-1; no clear D gene. CDR1 is DFQATT and CDR2 is SNEGSKA in the germline V gene (reference sequence). The CDR3 consists of 16 residues. V shed 2 bases and J shed 7 bases, with 21 bases lying between them. The CDR3 sequence: CSARQPIAPPRNEQFF. The CDR3 coding sequence is TGCAGTGCTAGACAGCCGATAGCCCCCCCGAGAAATGAGCAGTTCTTC.

This clonotype was seen many times. The chain employs TRBV5-4 and TRBJ2-1; the match to TRBD2 covers 16 bases. Losses at the gene ends were 4 bases for V and 7 bases for J; bases not matched to a gene: 8. CDR3 length equals 17 residues. CDR1 is SGHNT, CDR2 YYREEE, per germline (reference sequence). CDR3 residues: CASSPQGLAGGLNEQFF. In DNA form, the CDR3 reads TGTGCCAGCAGCCCGCAGGGACTAGCGGGGGGGCTAAATGAGCAGTTCTTC.

Ten or more counts support this clonotype. This chain uses TRBV5-5 with TRBJ2-3; perhaps TRBD2 as D (5 bases). The CDR3 length is 17 residues. Germline V gives CDR1 SGHKS, CDR2 YYEKEE (reference sequence). The germline V and J ends were trimmed by 4 bases and 0 bases, with 18 bases remaining between them. DNA for the CDR3: TGTGCCAGCAGCCCGGTGTTCAAGAGGACTAGCACAGATACGCAGTATTTT. It codes for CASSPVFKRTSTDTQYF. Combining the CDR3 with reference TRBV5-5 and TRBJ2-3 gives the whole variable domain DAGVTQSPTHLIKTRGQQVTLRCSPISGHKSVSWYQQVLGQGPQFIFQYYEKEERGRGNFPDRFSARQFPNYSSELNVNALLLGDSALYLCASSPVFKRTSTDTQYFGPGTRLTVL.

This chain connects TRBV5-1 to TRBJ2-5; the D gene is possibly TRBD1 (6 bases). V dropped 4 bases and J dropped 2 bases, with 12 bases sitting between them. Germline assignment: CDR1 SGHRS and CDR2 YFSETQ. The CDR3 is made up of 14 amino acids. CDR3 sequence: CASSVQGGQETQYF. CDR3 nucleotides: TGCGCCAGCAGCGTACAGGGCGGACAAGAGACCCAGTACTTC.

Only a few counts were recorded for this clonotype. V usage is TRBV4-1 and J usage is TRBJ2-3; 7 nucleotides align to TRBD1. Per germline, CDR1 MGHRA and CDR2 YSYEKL. With V trimmed by 1 base and J by 4 bases, 20 bases remained unmatched. The CDR3 runs 20 residues. CDR3 DNA: TGCGCCAGCAGCCAAGGACCCCTCGCGAGAGGGGGCCGAGGAGCAGATACGCAGTATTTT. Its translation is CASSQGPLARGGRGADTQYF.

This clonotype was detected ten times or more. V is TRBV30 and J is TRBJ2-7; 9 bases are a match to TRBD1. V lost 2 bases and J lost 3; bases outside the gene matches: 5. In germline, CDR1 is GTSNPN, CDR2 SVGIG (reference sequence). This CDR3 has 14 amino acids. CDR3 residues: CAWSFGTGSYEQYF. The CDR3 DNA reads TGTGCCTGGAGTTTCGGGACAGGGAGCTACGAGCAGTACTTC.

The chain recombines TRBV5-6 with TRBJ2-7; 7 bases align to TRBD2. Germline CDR1 reads SGHDT; CDR2 reads YYEEEE. J lost 5 bases, V lost 4 bases, and 15 bases had no gene match. The CDR3 is made up of 16 amino acids. CDR3 in amino acids: CASSPVFDGRINEQYF. Here the CDR3 DNA reads TGTGCCAGCAGCCCGGTTTTTGACGGGAGGATCAACGAGCAGTACTTC.

This clonotype was counted at least ten times. J is TRBJ1-6 and V is TRBV7-2; D may be TRBD1 (5 bases). Trimming removed 2 bases from V and 8 bases from J, with 13 bases in between. Germline lookup yields CDR1 SGHTA and CDR2 FQGNSA. CDR3 length equals 15 residues. CDR3 nucleotide sequence: TGTGCCAGCAGCTTACTCCAGGGTTCCTATTCACCCCTCCACTTT. This translates into CASSLLQGSYSPLHF.

The chain carries TRBV2 and TRBJ1-1; 7 bases fit TRBD1. The germline CDR1 and CDR2 sequences are SNHLY and FYNNEI. The CDR3 covers 14 residues. V lost 6 bases and J lost 1; bases outside the gene matches: 5. The chain's CDR3 is CASRGTATNTEAFF. The CDR3 bases are TGTGCCAGCAGGGGGACAGCAACGAACACTGAAGCTTTCTTT.

Many counts were recorded for this clonotype. Its ends do not fully match the called genes, so a read error is possible. The chain links TRBV7-7 to TRBJ2-5; D gene uncertain. The CDR3 has 10 amino acids. In germline, CDR1 is SSHAT, CDR2 FNYEAQ (reference sequence). The CDR3 DNA follows: TGTGCTAGCAGCTCCCCCGGCCGGTACTTC. This gives the protein CASSSPGRYF.

There are many counts of this clonotype. The genes are TRBV7-9 and TRBJ2-5, with no clear D. Germline V gene sequence: CDR1 SEHNR, CDR2 FQNEAQ (reference sequence). The CDR3 length is 16 residues. Trimming took off 3 bases at V and 7 bases at J, with 21 bases between the two ends. CDR3 nucleotides: TGTGCCAGCAGCTTGGTACTTGGGCAGTCAGGTGGGACCCAGTACTTC. Translated: CASSLVLGQSGGTQYF.

The V and J genes are TRBV2 and TRBJ1-1; D is possibly TRBD1 (6 bases). Germline CDR1 is SNHLY and CDR2 is FYNNEI. V was cut by 7 bases and J by 2 bases, with 11 bases left in between. The CDR3 consists of 13 residues. CDR3 loop: CASTGQYNTEAFF. In DNA form, the CDR3 reads TGTGCCAGCACCGGACAGTACAACACTGAAGCTTTCTTT.

This clonotype was detected ten times or more. The V gene is TRBV7-2, the J gene TRBJ2-2; D remains unclear. V gave up 3 bases and J gave up 4 bases, with 6 bases separating them. The CDR3 sequence is 13 residues long. The V gene's germline CDR1 is SGHTA and CDR2 FQGNSA. The DNA of the CDR3 is TGTGCCAGCAGCTTGTGGGGCACCGGGGAGCTGTTTTTT. This translates into CASSLWGTGELFF. Full variable domain (missing parts from reference TRBV7-2 and TRBJ2-2): GAGVSQSPSNKVTEKGKDVELRCDPISGHTALYWYRQSLGQGLEFLIYFQGNSAPDKSGLPSDRFSAERTGGSVSTLTIQRTQQEDSAVYLCASSLWGTGELFFGEGSRLTVL.